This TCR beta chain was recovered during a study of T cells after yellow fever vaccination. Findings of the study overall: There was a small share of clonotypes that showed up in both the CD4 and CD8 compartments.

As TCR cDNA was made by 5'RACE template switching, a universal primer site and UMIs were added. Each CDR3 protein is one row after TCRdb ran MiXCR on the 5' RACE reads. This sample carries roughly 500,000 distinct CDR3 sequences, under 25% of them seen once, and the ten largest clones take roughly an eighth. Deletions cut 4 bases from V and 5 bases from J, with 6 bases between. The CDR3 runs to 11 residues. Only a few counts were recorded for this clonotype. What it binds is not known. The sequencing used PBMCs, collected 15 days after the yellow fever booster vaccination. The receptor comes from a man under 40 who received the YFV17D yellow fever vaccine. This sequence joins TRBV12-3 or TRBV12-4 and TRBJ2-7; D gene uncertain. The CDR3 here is CASSSLHEQYF. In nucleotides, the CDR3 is TGTGCCAGCAGTTCTCTCCACGAGCAGTACTTC.